Reported below is one T cell receptor (beta chain). Its antigen remains unknown. This sample was included in a study of T cell responses to AZD1222 COVID-19 vaccine. Study observations and caveats: Baseline antibody screening turned up just a handful of seropositive AZD1222 recipients.

Method: immunoSEQ multiplex PCR; TCRdb's copy keeps in-frame clones and lacks some. The sample lists tens of thousands of clones, over 85% occurring once. Germline-derived CDR1 and CDR2 are SNHLY and FYNNEI. The CDR3 is 12 residues long. V was trimmed by 9 bases and J by 2 bases, leaving 10 bases between them. This clonotype originated in an adult in good health. The chain couples TRBV2 to TRBJ1-1, with a weak D call TRBD1 (6 bases). The sequencing used peripheral blood, collected on day 0 of MenACWY control vaccination. The CDR3 here is CASRTVNTEAFF. The CDR3 nucleotides read TGTGCCAGTCGGACAGTCAACACTGAAGCTTTCTTT. The entire variable domain, with the rest obtained from reference TRBV2 and TRBJ1-1, is as follows: EPEVTQTPSHQVTQMGQEVILRCVPISNHLYFYWYRQILGQKVEFLVSFYNNEISEKSEIFDDQFSVERPDGSNFTLKIRSTKLEDSAMYFCASRTVNTEAFFGQGTRLTVV.